The 9 T cell receptor beta chains below were found in one sample sequenced in a study of patients and donors after allogeneic stem cell transplantation. TCRdb fed the RT-PCR reads into MiXCR, producing one record per CDR3 protein. The sample has about 230,000 distinct CDR3 sequences, about 14% seen once. The sample was blood, either unsorted or a sorted T cell fraction (not recorded which). These receptors came from a human donor who was either an allogeneic HSCT recipient or a stem cell or donor lymphocyte infusion donor (not recorded which). It is not recorded whose cells these are; they may come from a transplant donor.

This chain joins TRBV10-3 and TRBJ1-1, with D possibly matching TRBD1 (6 bases). The CDR3 loop spans 17 amino acids. The ends were cut back, 10 bases at V and 3 bases at J, with 27 bases in the middle. Germline CDR1 and CDR2: ENHRY and SYGVKD. CDR3 DNA: TGTGCCAACAGATCGGGGGGCGCGCACAAAGTGGACACTGAAGCTTTCTTT. This gives the protein CANRSGGAHKVDTEAFF.

The J gene is TRBJ1-2, the V gene TRBV19; TRBD1 matches at 8 bases. V shed 6 bases and J 4 bases; nucleotides not matched to a gene: 4. Germline CDR1 reads LNHDA; CDR2 reads SQIVND (reference sequence). The CDR3 loop spans 13 amino acids. The CDR3 is CASRPTGVYGYTF. DNA of the CDR3: TGTGCCAGTAGACCGACAGGGGTCTATGGCTACACCTTC.

This clonotype was picked up many times. V is TRBV25-1 and J is TRBJ1-6, with D maybe TRBD1 (5 bases). Germline V gene lookup returns CDR1 MGHDK and CDR2 SYGVNS. Trimming took 3 bases from V and 3 from J, leaving 9 bases between them. The CDR3 extends over 15 amino acids. The DNA of the CDR3 is TGTGCCAGCAGTGACTCGACAGTCTATAATTCACCCCTCCACTTT. It yields the protein CASSDSTVYNSPLHF. Supplemented by reference TRBV25-1 and TRBJ1-6, the full variable domain reads EADIYQTPRYLVIGTGKKITLECSQTMGHDKMYWYQQDPGMELHLIHYSYGVNSTEKGDLSSESTVSRIRTEHFPLTLESARPSHTSQYLCASSDSTVYNSPLHFGNGTRLTVT.

This clonotype was detected a few times. This chain connects TRBV7-6 to TRBJ1-1; D is unresolved. V gave up 1 base and J gave up 3 bases, with 12 bases separating them. The CDR3 runs to 15 residues. Germline assignment: CDR1 SGHVS and CDR2 FNYEAQ. The CDR3 is CASSLGRLRDTEAFF. The CDR3 DNA follows: TGTGCCAGCAGCTTAGGGAGGTTAAGAGACACTGAAGCTTTCTTT.

The chain couples TRBV7-2 to TRBJ2-7; TRBD2 is a possible D gene (5 bases). V was shortened by 2 bases and J by 4 bases, with 12 bases between the two germline ends. CDR1 and CDR2 (germline): SGHTA, FQGNSA. The CDR3 covers 14 residues. The CDR3 coding sequence is TGTGCCAGCAGCTTAAGAACCCTAGCTTACGAGCAGTACTTC. It encodes CASSLRTLAYEQYF.

The chain joins TRBV5-1 to TRBJ1-4, with TRBD1 as a possible D gene (6 bases). Germline-derived CDR1 and CDR2 are SGHRS and YFSETQ. V dropped 0 bases and J dropped 4 bases, with 13 bases sitting between them. This CDR3 is 16 amino acids long. CDR3 sequence reads: CASSLAGGASNEKLFF. The CDR3 DNA reads as TGCGCCAGCAGCTTGGCCGGGGGGGCTAGTAATGAAAAACTGTTTTTT.

At least ten counts were recorded for this clonotype. The chain uses TRBV9 and TRBJ1-2; D ambiguous. The germline V gene has CDR1 SGDLS and CDR2 YYNGEE. V lost 2 bases to trimming and J lost 0 bases, with 11 bases between them. This CDR3 has 15 amino acids. The DNA for the CDR3 is TGTGCCAGCAGCGTTCACCTTAGAACTAACTATGGCTACACCTTC. Translated, it gives CASSVHLRTNYGYTF.

This clonotype was picked up a small number of times. This chain links TRBV30 with TRBJ2-3; tentative D call: TRBD2 (6 bases). V was trimmed by 2 bases and J by 4 bases, leaving 16 bases between them. Germline loops: CDR1 GTSNPN, CDR2 SVGIG (reference sequence). This CDR3 comprises 15 residues. The CDR3 protein is CAWSYTGRGADTQYF. CDR3 DNA: TGTGCCTGGAGTTACACCGGGAGAGGCGCAGATACGCAGTATTTT. Variable domain in full (rest from reference TRBV30 and TRBJ2-3): SQTIHQWPATLVQPVGSPLSLECTVEGTSNPNLYWYRQAAGRGLQLLFYSVGIGQISSEVPQNLSASRPQDRQFILSSKKLLLSDSGFYLCAWSYTGRGADTQYFGPGTRLTVL.

The chain has TRBV12-3 or TRBV12-4 and TRBJ2-1; perhaps TRBD1 as D (5 bases). V lost 7 bases, J lost 0 bases, and 10 bases lay in between. This CDR3 contains 14 residues. CDR3 bases: TGTGCCAGCATCGACAGTAGCTCCTACAATGAGCAGTTCTTC. As protein: CASIDSSSYNEQFF.